This TCR beta chain comes out of a study of Tregs in tolerant kidney transplant recipients. Study-level results: Few patients were studied, so findings need validation in larger groups. Activated donor B cell expansion appeared to reveal the most relevant donor-specific TCRbeta repertoire.

About this clone: Its antigen is unknown.

Only in-frame clones appear in the TCRdb table, and some are missing; sequencing was by immunoSEQ multiplex PCR. The sample includes 25,000 to 35,000 clones, over 65% of them seen just once. Germline V gene lookup returns CDR1 SGHTA and CDR2 FQGNSA. This CDR3 is built from 19 residues. V shed 1 base and J 2 bases; nucleotides not matched to a gene: 13. The receptor was derived from a human donor in good health. Specimen: Tregs from blood cultured with allogeneic cells. This chain links TRBV7-2 with TRBJ2-7, with 11 nucleotides matching TRBD2. CDR3: CASSLVVSLAGGLAYEQYF. CDR3 nucleotide sequence: TGTGCCAGCAGCTTAGTTGTCTCCTTAGCGGGAGGGCTAGCCTACGAGCAGTACTTC. Supplemented by reference TRBV7-2 and TRBJ2-7, the full variable domain reads GAGVSQSPSNKVTEKGKDVELRCDPISGHTALYWYRQSLGQGLEFLIYFQGNSAPDKSGLPSDRFSAERTGGSVSTLTIQRTQQEDSAVYLCASSLVVSLAGGLAYEQYFGPGTRLTVT.